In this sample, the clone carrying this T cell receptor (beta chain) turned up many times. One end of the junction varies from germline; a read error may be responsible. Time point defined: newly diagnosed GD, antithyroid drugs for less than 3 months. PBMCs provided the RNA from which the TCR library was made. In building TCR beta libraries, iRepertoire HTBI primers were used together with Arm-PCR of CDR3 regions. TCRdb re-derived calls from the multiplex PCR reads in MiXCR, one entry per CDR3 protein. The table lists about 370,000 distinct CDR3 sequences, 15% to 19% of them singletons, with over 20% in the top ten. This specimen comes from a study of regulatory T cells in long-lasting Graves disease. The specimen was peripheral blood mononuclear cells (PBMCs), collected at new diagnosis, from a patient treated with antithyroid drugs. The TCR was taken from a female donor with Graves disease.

The CDR3: CASSRTSEETQYF. CDR3 DNA sequence: TGTGCCAGCAGTAGGACTAGCGAAGAGACCCAGTACTTC. The chain combines TRBV5-1 with TRBJ2-5; 9 bases are shared with TRBD2. The length of the CDR3 is 13 residues. Germline-derived CDR1 and CDR2 are SGHRS and YFSETQ.